This TCR beta chain was found in a study of T cell responses to AZD1222 COVID-19 vaccine. Data came from immunoSEQ multiplex PCR; TCRdb stores just in-frame clones and leaves some out. The table shows about 140,000 clones, with about nine tenths occurring only once. Germline V gives CDR1 MRHNA, CDR2 SNTAGT. J lost 7 bases, V lost 0 bases, and 4 bases had no gene match. The CDR3 length is 15 residues. This clonotype originated in an adult in good health. This chain connects TRBV6-4 to TRBJ2-1; TRBD1 matches 9 bases. The sequencing used peripheral blood, collected on day 0 of AZD1222 vaccination. The CDR3, as DNA: TGTGCCAGCAGTGACTCGGGACAGGGTACAAATGAGCAGTTCTTC. This encodes CASSDSGQGTNEQFF.